The entry below gives a single T cell receptor beta chain sequence along with its context. The data belong to a study of OX40 agonist ivuxolimab in advanced cancers. Autoimmune disease history or systemic immunosuppression was exclusionary. Data came from immunoSEQ multiplex PCR; TCRdb stores just in-frame clones and leaves some out. The data contain 65,000 to 95,000 clones, roughly 94% of them singletons. Germline CDR1 is SGHDT and CDR2 is YYEEEE. V gave up 5 bases and J gave up 1 base, with 10 bases separating them. CDR3 size: 13 residues. Sequenced material: CD4+ or CD8+ T cells sorted from blood, taken in a trial of the OX40 agonist ivuxolimab. This sequence was found in an adult with an advanced solid tumor such as melanoma, head and neck, liver or kidney cancer. This sequence joins TRBV5-6 and TRBJ2-7, with D maybe TRBD1 (5 bases). In DNA form, the CDR3 reads TGTGCCAGCAGTTGGGGCCAGTCCTACGAGCAGTACTTC. Amino acids: CASSWGQSYEQYF.